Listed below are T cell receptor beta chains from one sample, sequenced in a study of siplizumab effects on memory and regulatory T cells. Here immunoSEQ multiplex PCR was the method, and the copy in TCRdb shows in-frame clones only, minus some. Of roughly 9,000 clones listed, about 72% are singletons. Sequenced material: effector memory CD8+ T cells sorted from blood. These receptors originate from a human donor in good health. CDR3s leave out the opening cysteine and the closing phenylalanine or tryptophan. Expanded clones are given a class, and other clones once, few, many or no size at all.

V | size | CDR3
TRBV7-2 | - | ASTTQVRQGIDNEQF
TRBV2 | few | ASKHDTLNQETQY
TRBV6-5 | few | ASTYGGGPQETQY
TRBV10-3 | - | AISEPLSGSSYNEQF
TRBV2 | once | ASSGQNVDEQY
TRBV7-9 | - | ASSADRGLATGELF
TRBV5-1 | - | ASSPRDSSYEQY
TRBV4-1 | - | ASSQPFRRDNSPLH
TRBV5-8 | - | ASSLAAGDAEETQY
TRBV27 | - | ASSLSRGADTQY
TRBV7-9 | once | ASSLRASSVANYGYT
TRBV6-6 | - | ASTHSTGGREQY
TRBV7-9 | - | ASSKSRGRTPNTEAF
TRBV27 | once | ASKITQGTPTEAF
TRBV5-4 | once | ASRAEGQYLFMEGYT
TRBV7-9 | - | ASSSGRERDTEAF
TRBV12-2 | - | ASRLATPIGSYNSPLH
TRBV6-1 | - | ASSEAGQY
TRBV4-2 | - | ASSQDAEEQF
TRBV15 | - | ATSRGRTGETNQPQH
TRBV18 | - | ASSTDRVDEQC
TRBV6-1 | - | ASSEGHYEQY
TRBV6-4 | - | ASSDGGSGANVLT
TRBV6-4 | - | ASSEKEGGGYEQY
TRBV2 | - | ASSENFGENYGYT
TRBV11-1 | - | ASSLWSGPYNEQF
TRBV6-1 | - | ASSEGYGGDTQY
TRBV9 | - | ASSAIDGVTNYGYT
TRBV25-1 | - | ASSALWDRPTRSPLH
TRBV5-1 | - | ASSLLGLLGSYNEQF
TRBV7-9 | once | ASSAKDGYEQY
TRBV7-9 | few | ASSPPGAHLYNSPLH
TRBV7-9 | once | ASSLGASGSTDTQY
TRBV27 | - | ASIVGGEQETQY
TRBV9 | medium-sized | ASSGLQGPNEKLF
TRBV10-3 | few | AIAGSNNQPQH
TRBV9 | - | ASSFSGGGSTDTQY